This T cell receptor (beta chain) comes out of a study of glioma-infiltrating T cells after dendritic cell vaccination. V gave up 0 bases and J gave up 4 bases, with 7 bases separating them. Looked up from germline, CDR1 is SGHNT and CDR2 is YENEEA. The CDR3 contains 13 residues. Only in-frame clones appear in the TCRdb table, and some are missing; sequencing was by immunoSEQ multiplex PCR. The sample lists tens of thousands of clones, approximately 80% seen once, with roughly 14% in the top ten. Time point reported: after dendritic cell vaccination, including at tumor progression/relapse. This rearrangement joins TRBV11-3 to TRBJ2-7; maybe TRBD2 (6 bases). Sequencing used blood, obtained after dendritic cell vaccination. This TCR was recovered from a human donor with glioblastoma. CDR3 nucleotide sequence: TGTGCCAGCAGCTTAGAGGGGGGTTACGAGCAGTACTTC. It codes for CASSLEGGYEQYF.